Sequencing of this T cell receptor (beta chain) was carried out in a study of tumor and adjacent non-tumor tissue in lung cancer. Overall study results and limits: Tumor repertoires had a smaller top 100 clone share than normal lung.

TCRbeta libraries were built with three rounds of nested PCR, modified from ARM-PCR. MiXCR was run by TCRdb on the multiplex PCR reads, yielding one entry per CDR3 protein. The sample has about 76,000 distinct CDR3 sequences; around 70% are singletons. As regards this clonotype: No antigen is known for it. A clone one base away is much larger, so this may be a read error.

The CDR3 is 14 amino acids. Germline CDR1 reads MDHEN; CDR2 reads SYDVKM. This sample's RNA came from whole unsorted tissue. Chemotherapy-naive patients with new lung cancer underwent thoracic surgery in China, August–November 2014. The sequenced sample consisted of lung tumor tissue. The receptor was derived from a woman aged 70-85 years with non-small cell lung cancer. J is TRBJ1-4 and V is TRBV28, with D maybe TRBD1 (6 bases). CDR3 sequence reads: CASSRRGVPEKVFF. DNA of the CDR3: TGTGCCAGCAGCCGAAGGGGGGTTCCCGAAAAAGTGTTTTTT.